A selection of T cell receptor beta chains follows, all from one sample in a study of blood T cells in healthy people across ages. One entry per CDR3 protein results from TCRdb running MiXCR on the 5' RACE reads. The sample gives about 1.7 million distinct CDR3 sequences, over 25% of which show up once; 6.5% to 8.5% is in the top ten. Sequencing was carried out using blood. The source of these receptors is a woman aged 25 to 39 in good health. Both conserved end residues are part of each CDR3. Fields, in order: clone size, J gene, V gene, D gene, CDR3 DNA, CDR3 protein. A D gene is named only where the DNA matches it firmly. The size entry is marked missing in some rows and otherwise reads once, few, many or a size class.

clone size: .; J gene: TRBJ2-7; V gene: TRBV9; D gene: TRBD1; CDR3 DNA: TGTGCCAGCAGCCCGGATCTAAGGGACAGTACTAACAAGCAGTACTTC; CDR3 protein: CASSPDLRDSTNKQYF
clone size: few; J gene: TRBJ2-7; V gene: TRBV20-1; D gene: .; CDR3 DNA: TGCAGTGCTAGAGGGCCGCAGTTAGTGGACGAGCAGTACTTC; CDR3 protein: CSARGPQLVDEQYF
clone size: few; J gene: TRBJ2-7; V gene: TRBV9; D gene: TRBD1; CDR3 DNA: TGTGCCAGCAGCACTCAGGGGGCCGCTTACGAGCAGTACTTC; CDR3 protein: CASSTQGAAYEQYF
clone size: few; J gene: TRBJ2-5; V gene: TRBV2; D gene: .; CDR3 DNA: TGTGCCATGCGGGGCCAGGGAGGAGTGGAGACCCAGTACTTC; CDR3 protein: CAMRGQGGVETQYF
clone size: .; J gene: TRBJ2-7; V gene: TRBV7-9; D gene: .; CDR3 DNA: TGTGCCAACAGCTCTAGTACAGTCAACTACGAGCAGTACTTC; CDR3 protein: CANSSSTVNYEQYF
clone size: few; J gene: TRBJ2-7; V gene: TRBV20-1; D gene: TRBD2; CDR3 DNA: TGCAGTGCACGCCATAGCGGGAGGCCATTATTTGAGCAGTACTTC; CDR3 protein: CSARHSGRPLFEQYF
clone size: few; J gene: TRBJ1-1; V gene: TRBV29-1; D gene: .; CDR3 DNA: TGCACCCTCACAGAAACAGGGCTTACTGAAGCTTTCTTT; CDR3 protein: CTLTETGLTEAFF
clone size: few; J gene: TRBJ2-7; V gene: TRBV27; D gene: .; CDR3 DNA: TGTGCCAGCAGACCGACTTACTACTCCTACGAGCAGTACTTC; CDR3 protein: CASRPTYYSYEQYF
clone size: .; J gene: TRBJ1-4; V gene: TRBV6-1; D gene: .; CDR3 DNA: TGTGCCAGCAGTGCGCTGATGACAGGCGTTAATGAAAAACTGTTTTTT; CDR3 protein: CASSALMTGVNEKLFF
clone size: few; J gene: TRBJ2-1; V gene: TRBV4-1; D gene: .; CDR3 DNA: TGCGCCAGCAGCCAAGACCCGGCGGGCAATGAGCAGTTCTTC; CDR3 protein: CASSQDPAGNEQFF
clone size: many; J gene: TRBJ2-5; V gene: TRBV4-1; D gene: TRBD2; CDR3 DNA: TGCGCCAGCAGCCTAGGGCGGGGGGCCCAAGAGACCCAGTACTTC; CDR3 protein: CASSLGRGAQETQYF
clone size: .; J gene: TRBJ1-2; V gene: TRBV5-5; D gene: .; CDR3 DNA: TGTGCCAGCAGCTTGGTATATGACGACTATGGCTACACCTTC; CDR3 protein: CASSLVYDDYGYTF
clone size: .; J gene: TRBJ2-7; V gene: TRBV29-1; D gene: TRBD1; CDR3 DNA: TGCAGCGTCGCCTCCGGGACAGGGAGTTACGAGCAGTACTTC; CDR3 protein: CSVASGTGSYEQYF
clone size: .; J gene: TRBJ2-2; V gene: TRBV12-3/TRBV12-4; D gene: .; CDR3 DNA: TGTGCCAGCAGTTTAGGGCAGAACACGTTGGCCGGGGAGCTGTTTTTT; CDR3 protein: CASSLGQNTLAGELFF
clone size: few; J gene: TRBJ2-1; V gene: TRBV3-1; D gene: .; CDR3 DNA: TGTGCCAGCAGCCAAGAACCCGGGCTGGGCTACAATGAGCAGTTCTTC; CDR3 protein: CASSQEPGLGYNEQFF
clone size: .; J gene: TRBJ2-4; V gene: TRBV6-1; D gene: .; CDR3 DNA: TGTGCCAGCAGTGAAGCACCAAGGACAGAAAACATTCAGTACTTC; CDR3 protein: CASSEAPRTENIQYF
clone size: .; J gene: TRBJ1-5; V gene: TRBV9; D gene: .; CDR3 DNA: TGTGCCAGCAGCGTAGCTCCGTCCAATCAGCCCCAGCATTTT; CDR3 protein: CASSVAPSNQPQHF
clone size: few; J gene: TRBJ2-1; V gene: TRBV7-9; D gene: TRBD2; CDR3 DNA: TGTGCCGGGCTTTCGGGGGGGCCTAGTGAGCAGTTCTTC; CDR3 protein: CAGLSGGPSEQFF
clone size: .; J gene: TRBJ2-3; V gene: TRBV12-3/TRBV12-4; D gene: .; CDR3 DNA: TGTGCCAGCAGTTTGGGGGGACACAAAGGACCAGATACGCAGTATTTT; CDR3 protein: CASSLGGHKGPDTQYF
clone size: .; J gene: TRBJ1-2; V gene: TRBV6-5; D gene: .; CDR3 DNA: TGTGACAGCAGTTACTTACAGGATCCCTCAATCGACTACACCTTC; CDR3 protein: CDSSYLQDPSIDYTF
clone size: .; J gene: TRBJ2-7; V gene: TRBV28; D gene: TRBD1; CDR3 DNA: TGTGCCAGCAGGAGACAGGGTGGCGAGCAGTACTTC; CDR3 protein: CASRRQGGEQYF
clone size: once; J gene: TRBJ2-1; V gene: TRBV5-1; D gene: .; CDR3 DNA: TGCGCCAGCAGCCTATTAGACGGACCCGGGGAGCAGTTCTTC; CDR3 protein: CASSLLDGPGEQFF
clone size: .; J gene: TRBJ1-4; V gene: TRBV20-1; D gene: .; CDR3 DNA: TGCAGTGCTTCTGACCAGGGGATCCCAATAGAAAAACTGTTTTTT; CDR3 protein: CSASDQGIPIEKLFF
clone size: .; J gene: TRBJ2-7; V gene: TRBV11-2; D gene: .; CDR3 DNA: TGTGCCAGCAGCTTAGGGGACCGACTAATTGACTACGAGCAGTACTTC; CDR3 protein: CASSLGDRLIDYEQYF
clone size: .; J gene: TRBJ1-1; V gene: TRBV5-1; D gene: .; CDR3 DNA: TGCGCCAGCAGCTTGGGACACACCTCTCGGAACACTGAAGCTTTCTTT; CDR3 protein: CASSLGHTSRNTEAFF
clone size: few; J gene: TRBJ2-1; V gene: TRBV9; D gene: TRBD2; CDR3 DNA: TGTGCCGGCAGCCCAGGGACTAGCGGACCCTACAATGAGCAGTTCTTC; CDR3 protein: CAGSPGTSGPYNEQFF
clone size: .; J gene: TRBJ1-2; V gene: TRBV7-9; D gene: .; CDR3 DNA: TGTGCCAGCAGCTTAGGACACATACCGGGCGGCTATGGCTACACCTTC; CDR3 protein: CASSLGHIPGGYGYTF
clone size: once; J gene: TRBJ2-1; V gene: TRBV20-1; D gene: TRBD2; CDR3 DNA: TGCAGTGCTAGGGGACTAGCGTCGACTGAGCAGTTCTTC; CDR3 protein: CSARGLASTEQFF
clone size: .; J gene: TRBJ1-5; V gene: TRBV12-5; D gene: .; CDR3 DNA: TGTGCTAGTGGCTTCCAGGGGCCCGATCAGCCCCAGCATTTT; CDR3 protein: CASGFQGPDQPQHF